These 21 T cell receptor beta chains originate from one sample sequenced in a study of blood T cell repertoires in COVID-19. TCRdb's copy holds only in-frame clones and misses some; the assay was immunoSEQ multiplex PCR. The sample records 210,000 or so clones, around 88% being singletons. The sequenced material came from peripheral blood. The origin of the receptors is a man aged 18 to 29 with active or convalescent COVID-19.

This chain links TRBV5-1 with TRBJ2-6; 7 bases match TRBD1. The CDR3 runs to 16 residues. V trimming: 4 bases; J trimming: 2 bases; junction bases outside the gene matches: 6. From germline, CDR1 is SGHRS and CDR2 YFSETQ. CDR3 in amino acids: CASSPGGRAGANVLTF. The CDR3 region has the DNA TGCGCCAGCAGCCCAGGGGGTAGGGCTGGGGCCAACGTCCTGACTTTC. Full variable domain (rest looked up from reference TRBV5-1 and TRBJ2-6): KAGVTQTPRYLIKTRGQQVTLSCSPISGHRSVSWYQQTPGQGLQFLFEYFSETQRNKGNFPGRFSGRQFSNSRSEMNVSTLELGDSALYLCASSPGGRAGANVLTFGAGSRLTVL.

V is TRBV3-1 (or the pseudogene TRBV3-2) and J is TRBJ1-4; TRBD1 agrees at 10 bases. J gave up 4 bases and V 4 bases, and 3 bases lay outside the gene matches. The V gene's germline CDR1 is LGHDT and CDR2 YNNKEL (reference sequence). The length of the CDR3 is 15 residues. This CDR3 reads CASSPGQGYNEKLFF. The CDR3 bases are TGTGCCAGCAGCCCGGGACAGGGGTATAATGAAAAACTGTTTTTT.

The chain links TRBV18 to TRBJ1-2; D might be TRBD1 (6 bases). The CDR3 has 15 amino acids. Germline CDR1 and CDR2: KGHSH and LQKENI. The germline V and J ends were trimmed by 4 bases and 6 bases, with 18 bases remaining between them. CDR3 in amino acids: CASSRSDSRVHGYTF. In nucleotides, the CDR3 is TGTGCCAGCTCACGGTCGGACAGCCGCGTTCATGGCTACACCTTC.

The chain carries TRBV10-3 and TRBJ1-2; TRBD1 agrees at 9 bases. The ends lost 6 bases at V and 6 bases at J; junction bases unmatched: 11. CDR1 and CDR2 (germline): ENHRY, SYGVKD. The CDR3 loop spans 15 amino acids. CDR3 sequence reads: CAISNRDREHNGYTF. Written as DNA, the CDR3 is TGTGCCATCAGCAACCGGGACAGGGAACACAATGGCTACACCTTC.

The rearrangement joins TRBV5-1 to TRBJ1-2; tentative D call: TRBD1 (5 bases). The CDR3 spans 14 residues. CDR1 and CDR2 from the germline V gene are SGHRS and YFSETQ. V lost 7 bases, J lost 8 bases, and 21 bases lay in between. CDR3 region: CASRDSLSTEGYTF. In nucleotides, the CDR3 is TGCGCCAGCCGCGACAGCCTCTCGACCGAGGGCTACACCTTC.

V is TRBV11-2 and J is TRBJ2-1, with 10 positions matching TRBD1. This CDR3 is built from 13 residues. The germline V gene has CDR1 SGHAT and CDR2 FQNNGV. Germline trimming cut 1 base from V and 16 bases from J; bases unmatched to any gene: 7. CDR3 nucleotides: TGTGCCAGCAGCTTAGTTCCGGGACAGGGGAGCTTCTTC. Translating it yields CASSLVPGQGSFF.

This chain connects TRBV6-5 to TRBJ1-6, with D perhaps matching TRBD1 (5 bases). The germline V gene encodes CDR1 MNHEY and CDR2 SVGAGI. The CDR3 runs to 15 residues. Trimming cost V 0 bases and J 9 bases, with 12 bases left between them. The CDR3 is CASSYSGQGGSPLHF. The CDR3 bases are TGTGCCAGCAGTTACTCGGGGCAGGGAGGTTCACCCCTCCACTTT.

The gene calls are TRBV19 and TRBJ2-1; TRBD2 might be the D (6 bases). Germline values: CDR1 LNHDA, CDR2 SQIVND (reference sequence). CDR3 size: 15 residues. Trimming removed 7 bases from V and 2 bases from J, with 15 bases in between. CDR3 in amino acids: CASKKGLTPYNEQFF. The CDR3 DNA follows: TGTGCCAGTAAGAAGGGACTCACTCCCTACAATGAGCAGTTCTTC.

V usage is TRBV6-2 or TRBV6-3 and J usage is TRBJ2-1; D is uncertain. The V end was cut by 0 bases, the J end by 0 bases, with 6 bases between. The CDR3 has 15 residues. Germline V gives CDR1 MNHEY, CDR2 SVGEGT. The CDR3 DNA follows: TGTGCCAGCAGTTACTCACCTAACTCCTACAATGAGCAGTTCTTC. Translation gives CASSYSPNSYNEQFF.

This chain uses TRBV7-2 with TRBJ1-2; TRBD1 aligns across 7 bases. Germline V gives CDR1 SGHTA, CDR2 FQGNSA. The CDR3 runs to 15 residues. V shed 1 base and J 4 bases; nucleotides not matched to a gene: 6. The CDR3 DNA is TGTGCCAGCAGCTTAGGGGGACAGACCCTCTATGGCTACACCTTC. It encodes CASSLGGQTLYGYTF.

This chain uses TRBV2 with TRBJ2-7, with 16 bases lining up with TRBD2. The CDR3 length is 18 residues. Germline V gene sequence: CDR1 SNHLY, CDR2 FYNNEI. The V segment lost 6 bases and the J segment 4 bases; nucleotides outside the gene matches: 12. This CDR3 is CASSGIPGLAGGPYEQYF. The CDR3 DNA reads TGTGCCAGCAGCGGCATTCCGGGACTAGCGGGAGGGCCGTACGAGCAGTACTTC.

V and J are TRBV3-1 (or the pseudogene TRBV3-2) and TRBJ2-1; 14 bases fit TRBD2. Germline V gene sequence: CDR1 LGHDT, CDR2 YNNKEL (reference sequence). V trimming: 3 bases; J trimming: 1 base; junction bases outside the gene matches: 14. The CDR3 spans 21 residues. The CDR3 protein is CASSQVTGTSGSVSSYNEQFF. In DNA form, the CDR3 reads TGTGCCAGCAGCCAGGTCACCGGGACTAGCGGGAGCGTATCATCCTACAATGAGCAGTTCTTC.

This chain uses TRBV21-1 with TRBJ1-2. TRBV21-1 is given as a pseudogene. CDR3 length equals 19 residues. This chain's CDR3 is CASSGRGDIYPDSNYGYTF. The CDR3 DNA sequence: TGTGCCAGCAGCGGGAGGGGGGACATTTACCCCGACTCTAACTATGGCTACACCTTC.

This chain links TRBV11-1 with TRBJ2-3; D gene unclear. Germline V gene data show CDR1 as SGHAT and CDR2 as FQDESV (reference sequence). Deletions cut 7 bases from V and 6 bases from J, with 11 bases between. This CDR3 is built from 12 residues. In DNA form, the CDR3 reads TGTGCCAGCACCTTCGACGGGGATACGCAGTATTTT. Translating it yields CASTFDGDTQYF.

J is TRBJ2-1 and V is TRBV6-4; 9 nucleotides agree with TRBD2. The J segment lost 7 bases and the V segment lost 5 bases, leaving 9 bases of the junction unmatched. CDR3 size: 15 residues. CDR1 and CDR2 (germline): MRHNA, SNTAGT. The CDR3 spells CASSLVAGASNEQFF. The CDR3 DNA is TGTGCCAGCAGTCTCGTAGCGGGAGCTTCAAATGAGCAGTTCTTC.

The V gene is TRBV11-3, the J gene TRBJ1-2, with TRBD1 identical over 8 bases. V shed 8 bases, J shed 7 bases, and the junction held 9 bases outside the gene matches. This CDR3 has 13 amino acids. Germline values: CDR1 SGHNT, CDR2 YENEEA. The CDR3 sequence is CASGDRTKGGYTF. In DNA form, the CDR3 reads TGTGCCAGCGGGGACAGGACCAAAGGTGGCTACACCTTC.

The chain has TRBV7-9 and TRBJ2-2; 7 nucleotides agree with TRBD2. The CDR3 is 16 residues long. The V and J ends lost 5 bases and 2 bases, in that order; junction bases with no gene match: 8. Germline V CDR1 and CDR2: SEHNR, FQNEAQ (reference sequence). This CDR3 reads CASSRPPGLNTGELFF. DNA for the CDR3: TGTGCCAGCAGCCGGCCCCCGGGACTAAACACCGGGGAGCTGTTTTTT.

The V and J genes are TRBV4-1 and TRBJ2-5; D is unresolved. Between the trimmed V and J ends, which lost 1 base and 1 base, there was a span of 7 bases. This CDR3 comprises 14 residues. Germline CDR1 is MGHRA and CDR2 is YSYEKL. The CDR3 here is CASSQGAAQETQYF. The CDR3 bases are TGCGCCAGCAGCCAAGGGGCCGCCCAAGAGACCCAGTACTTC.

The chain carries TRBV19 and TRBJ2-6, with 7 bases matching TRBD1. The CDR3 has 14 residues. Germline CDR1 is LNHDA and CDR2 is SQIVND (reference sequence). Germline trimming cut 6 bases from V and 2 bases from J; bases unmatched to any gene: 1. CDR3 amino acids: CASSDRAGANVLTF. The CDR3 coding sequence is TGTGCCAGTAGCGACAGGGCTGGGGCCAACGTCCTGACTTTC.

This chain connects TRBV6-1 to TRBJ2-7, with 15 bases lining up with TRBD2. The CDR3 contains 16 residues. V shed 4 bases and J 7 bases; nucleotides not matched to a gene: 8. In germline, CDR1 is MNHNS, CDR2 SASEGT. CDR3 in DNA: TGTGCCAGCAGTGCGGGTGGACTAGCGGGAGGGCGAGAGCAGTACTTC. This gives the protein CASSAGGLAGGREQYF.

The V and J genes are TRBV2 and TRBJ2-1; TRBD2 might be the D (6 bases). This CDR3 spans 15 amino acids. Germline V lookup: CDR1 SNHLY, CDR2 FYNNEI. V dropped 4 bases and J dropped 0 bases, with 10 bases sitting between them. CDR3: CASSVQGLSYNEQFF. The CDR3 DNA is TGTGCCAGCAGTGTTCAGGGACTCTCCTACAATGAGCAGTTCTTC.